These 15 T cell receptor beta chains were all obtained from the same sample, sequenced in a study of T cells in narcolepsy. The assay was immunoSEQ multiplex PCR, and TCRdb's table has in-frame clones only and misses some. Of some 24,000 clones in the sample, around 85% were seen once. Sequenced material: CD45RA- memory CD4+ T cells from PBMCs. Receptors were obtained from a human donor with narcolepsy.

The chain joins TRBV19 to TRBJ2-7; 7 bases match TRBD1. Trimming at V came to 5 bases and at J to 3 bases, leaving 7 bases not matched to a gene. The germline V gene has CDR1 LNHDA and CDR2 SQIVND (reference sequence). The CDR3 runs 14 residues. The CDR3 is CASSHRGQLYEQYF. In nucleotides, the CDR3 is TGTGCCAGTAGTCACCGGGGACAGCTCTACGAGCAGTACTTC.

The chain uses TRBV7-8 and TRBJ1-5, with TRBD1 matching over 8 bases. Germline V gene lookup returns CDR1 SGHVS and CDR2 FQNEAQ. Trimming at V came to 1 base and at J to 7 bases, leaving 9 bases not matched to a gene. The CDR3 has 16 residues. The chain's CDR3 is CASSLEGRQGWQPQHF. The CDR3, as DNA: TGTGCCAGCAGCTTAGAAGGTCGACAGGGGTGGCAGCCCCAGCATTTT. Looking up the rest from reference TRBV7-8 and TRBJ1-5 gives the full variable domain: GAGVSQSPRYKVAKRGQDVALRCDPISGHVSLFWYQQALGQGPEFLTYFQNEAQLDKSGLPSDRFFAERPEGSVSTLKIQRTQQEDSAVYLCASSLEGRQGWQPQHFGDGTRLSIL.

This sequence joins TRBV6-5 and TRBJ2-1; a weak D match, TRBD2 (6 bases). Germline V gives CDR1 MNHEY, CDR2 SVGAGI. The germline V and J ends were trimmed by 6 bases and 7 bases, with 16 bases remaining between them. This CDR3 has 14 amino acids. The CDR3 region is CASSVKSGENEQFF. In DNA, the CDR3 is TGTGCCAGCAGCGTAAAGTCGGGAGAGAATGAGCAGTTCTTC.

In DNA form, the CDR3 reads TGTGCAAGTCTTAGAGGCACCGGGGAGCTGTTTTTT. Residues: CASLRGTGELFF. The genes are TRBV12-2 and TRBJ2-2; TRBD2, the table's D call, lacks a check against the DNA. TRBV12-2 is a pseudogene segment. The CDR3 contains 12 residues.

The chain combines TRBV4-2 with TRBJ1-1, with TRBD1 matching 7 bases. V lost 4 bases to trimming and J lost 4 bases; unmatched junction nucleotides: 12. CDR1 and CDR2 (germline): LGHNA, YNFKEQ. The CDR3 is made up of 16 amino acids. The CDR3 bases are TGTGCCAGCAGCCTAGGGAGGTTGGCAGGGGGCACTGAAGCTTTCTTT. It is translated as CASSLGRLAGGTEAFF.

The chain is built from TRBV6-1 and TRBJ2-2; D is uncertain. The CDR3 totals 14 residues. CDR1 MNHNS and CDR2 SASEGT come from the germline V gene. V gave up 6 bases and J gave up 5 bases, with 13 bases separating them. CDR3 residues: CASRGRQFTGELFF. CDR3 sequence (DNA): TGTGCCAGCAGGGGCAGGCAATTTACCGGGGAGCTGTTTTTT.

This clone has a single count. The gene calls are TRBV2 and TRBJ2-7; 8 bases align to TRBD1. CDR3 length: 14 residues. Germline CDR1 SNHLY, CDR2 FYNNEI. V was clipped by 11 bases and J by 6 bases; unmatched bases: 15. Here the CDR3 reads CASRTRTGISEQYF. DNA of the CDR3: TGTGCCTCACGGACCCGGACAGGGATCTCCGAGCAGTACTTC.

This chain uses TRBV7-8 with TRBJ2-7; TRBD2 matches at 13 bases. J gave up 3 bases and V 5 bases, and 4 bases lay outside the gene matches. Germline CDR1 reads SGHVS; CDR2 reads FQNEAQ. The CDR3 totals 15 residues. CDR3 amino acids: CASSPGTSGDYEQYF. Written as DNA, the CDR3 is TGTGCCAGCAGCCCCGGGACTAGCGGGGACTACGAGCAGTACTTC. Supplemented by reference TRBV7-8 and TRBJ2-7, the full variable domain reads GAGVSQSPRYKVAKRGQDVALRCDPISGHVSLFWYQQALGQGPEFLTYFQNEAQLDKSGLPSDRFFAERPEGSVSTLKIQRTQQEDSAVYLCASSPGTSGDYEQYFGPGTRLTVT.

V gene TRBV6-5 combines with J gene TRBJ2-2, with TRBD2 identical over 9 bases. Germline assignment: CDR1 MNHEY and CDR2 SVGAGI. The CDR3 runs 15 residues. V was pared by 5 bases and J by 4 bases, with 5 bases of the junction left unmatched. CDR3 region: CASSLAGLSTGELFF. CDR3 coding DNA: TGTGCCAGCAGTCTAGCGGGACTTTCCACCGGGGAGCTGTTTTTT.

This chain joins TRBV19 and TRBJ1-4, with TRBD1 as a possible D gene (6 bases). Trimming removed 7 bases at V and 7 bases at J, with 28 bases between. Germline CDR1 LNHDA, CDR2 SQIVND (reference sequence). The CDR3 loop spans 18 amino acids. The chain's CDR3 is CASTFLGVSDSPSEKLFF. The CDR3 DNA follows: TGTGCCAGTACTTTTCTTGGCGTGTCGGACAGTCCTAGTGAAAAACTGTTTTTT.

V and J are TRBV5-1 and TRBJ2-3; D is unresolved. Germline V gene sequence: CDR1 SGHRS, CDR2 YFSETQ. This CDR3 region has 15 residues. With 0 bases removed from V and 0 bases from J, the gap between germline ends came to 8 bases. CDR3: CASSLEARSTDTQYF. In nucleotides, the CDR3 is TGCGCCAGCAGCTTGGAAGCTAGAAGCACAGATACGCAGTATTTT. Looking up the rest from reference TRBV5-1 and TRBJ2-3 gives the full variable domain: KAGVTQTPRYLIKTRGQQVTLSCSPISGHRSVSWYQQTPGQGLQFLFEYFSETQRNKGNFPGRFSGRQFSNSRSEMNVSTLELGDSALYLCASSLEARSTDTQYFGPGTRLTVL.

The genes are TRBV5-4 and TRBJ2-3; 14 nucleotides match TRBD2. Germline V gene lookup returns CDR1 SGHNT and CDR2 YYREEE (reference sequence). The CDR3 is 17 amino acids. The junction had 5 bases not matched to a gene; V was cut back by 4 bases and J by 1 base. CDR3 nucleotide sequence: TGTGCCAGCAGCGGACTAGCGGGAGGTGAGGGCACAGATACGCAGTATTTT. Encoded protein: CASSGLAGGEGTDTQYF.

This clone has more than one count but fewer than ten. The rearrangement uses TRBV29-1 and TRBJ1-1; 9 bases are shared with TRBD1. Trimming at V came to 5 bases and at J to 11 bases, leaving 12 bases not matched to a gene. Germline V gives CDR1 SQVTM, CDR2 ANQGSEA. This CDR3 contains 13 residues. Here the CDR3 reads CSVTQSGTGNAFF. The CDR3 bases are TGCAGCGTTACTCAATCCGGGACAGGGAATGCTTTCTTT.

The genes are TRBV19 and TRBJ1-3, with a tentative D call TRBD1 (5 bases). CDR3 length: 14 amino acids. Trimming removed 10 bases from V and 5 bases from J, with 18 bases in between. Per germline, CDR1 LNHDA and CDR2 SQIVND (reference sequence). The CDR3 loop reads CATGDSGRRNTIYF. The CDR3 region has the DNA TGTGCCACCGGGGACTCCGGCAGGAGAAACACCATATATTTT.

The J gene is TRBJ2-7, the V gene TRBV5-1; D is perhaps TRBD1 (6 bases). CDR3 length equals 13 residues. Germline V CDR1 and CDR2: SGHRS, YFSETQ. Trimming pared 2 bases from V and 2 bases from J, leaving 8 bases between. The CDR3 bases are TGCGCCAGCAGCTTCCAGGGGACCTACGAGCAGTACTTC. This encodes CASSFQGTYEQYF.